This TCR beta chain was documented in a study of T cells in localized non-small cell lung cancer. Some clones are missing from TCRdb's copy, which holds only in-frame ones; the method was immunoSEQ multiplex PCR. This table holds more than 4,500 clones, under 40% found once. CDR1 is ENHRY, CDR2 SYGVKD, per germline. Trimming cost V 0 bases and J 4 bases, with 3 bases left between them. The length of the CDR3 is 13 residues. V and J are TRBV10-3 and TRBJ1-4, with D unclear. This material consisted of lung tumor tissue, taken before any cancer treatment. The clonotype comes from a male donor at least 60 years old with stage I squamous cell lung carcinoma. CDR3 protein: CAISESINEKLFF. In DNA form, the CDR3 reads TGTGCCATCAGTGAGTCGATTAATGAAAAACTGTTTTTT.